This T cell receptor beta chain was recorded in a study of identical twins (TCRdb year 2016). As for the study more broadly: To test whether fetal clonotypes persist, this study deep-sequenced TCR alpha and beta repertoires from monozygotic twins, from unrelated adults of various ages, and from cord blood. To rule out contamination, the twin experiments were replicated at different times with different library preparation protocols.

V and J lose 3 bases and 2 bases, and a span of 9 bases separates them. The germline V gene yields SQVTM for CDR1 and ANQGSEA for CDR2. Spanning cysteine to phenylalanine, the CDR3 consists of 13 amino acids. This entry keeps only the CDR3 DNA: 39 bases, framed from base 1. Preparation of the library involved 5' RACE. Instrument on record: Illumina HiSeq 2000. Template switching introduced a universal primer binding site; the final cDNA contained a unique molecular identifier, enabling accurate counting of TCR cDNA molecules. First-strand cDNA for TCR alpha and beta chains was synthesized from specific primers in the conserved constant-segment region. To control for contamination, every cDNA library was double barcoded, receiving both a SMART-Mk sample barcode and Illumina barcodes. TruSeq adapter sequences and Illumina sample barcodes were added in two successive PCR steps. TCR alpha and beta cDNA libraries were sequenced on the Illumina HiSeq platform with custom primers. In the source study's methods: MiGEC processed the raw reads to extract unique molecular identifiers, while MiXCR was used to determine the CDR3 positions. Recombination models were inferred per individual with the repgenHMM and IGoR tools using an EM algorithm. The tcR package in R was used for shared clonotype analysis, with sharing normalized by the product of cloneset sizes. Out-of-frame nonproductive sequences were analyzed to study raw recombination free of thymic and clonal selection effects. The public reads were run again by TCRdb, first through fastp at Q25 and then through MiXCR, and only productive beta chains were kept. One record per CDR3 amino acid sequence lists the most common genes and DNA. The V and J calls follow TCRdb's processing rather than the paper's. The sample contains about 1.7 million distinct CDR3 sequences, about 32% of them found a single time. The ten largest clonotypes hold about 0.27% of the sample.

All donors were healthy Caucasians. What the work shows at the level of the full study, not this receptor alone: Because the same donors could not be followed over many years, the conclusions depended on cross-sectional statistical analysis. In beta out-of-frame sequences, excess twin sharing was weaker, because having fewer shared sequences lowered the signal-to-noise ratio. Zero-insertion analyses could be partly confounded by invariant T cells such as MAIT and iNKT, although diverse VJ usage argued against such confounding for most clonotypes. Fewer insertions were carried by abundant cord blood beta clonotypes; a weaker similar trend was observed in young adult naive repertoires, while no such trend was observed in memory repertoires. Recombination models systematically underestimated out-of-frame TCR alpha sharing in monozygotic twins but agreed with sharing between unrelated individuals. Compared with coincidental sharing between unrelated individuals, out-of-frame TCR alpha sequences shared between twins showed an excess of sequences with low generation probability.

At least ten counts were recorded for this clonotype. It has no known antigen specificity. No base quality information exists; no much larger clone differs at one position. The sequenced sample consisted of cord blood. The chain couples TRBV29-1 to TRBJ2-3; the D gene remains uncertain. This clonotype was obtained from a newborn girl in good health. CDR3 sequence: CSVDFRLTDTQYF. Read as DNA, the sequence is TGCAGCGTTGACTTTCGTCTCACAGATACGCAGTATTTT.